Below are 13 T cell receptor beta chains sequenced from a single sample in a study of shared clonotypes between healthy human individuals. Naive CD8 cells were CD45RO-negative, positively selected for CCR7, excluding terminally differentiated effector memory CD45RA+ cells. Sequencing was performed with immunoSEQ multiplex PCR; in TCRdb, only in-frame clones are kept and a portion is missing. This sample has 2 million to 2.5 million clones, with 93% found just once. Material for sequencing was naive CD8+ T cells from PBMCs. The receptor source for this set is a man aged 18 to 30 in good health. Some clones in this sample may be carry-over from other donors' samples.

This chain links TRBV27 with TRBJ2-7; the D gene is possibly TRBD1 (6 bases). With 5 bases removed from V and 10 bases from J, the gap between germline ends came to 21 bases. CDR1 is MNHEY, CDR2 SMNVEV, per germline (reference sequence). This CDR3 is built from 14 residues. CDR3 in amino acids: CASSPGQRSLGQYF. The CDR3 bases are TGTGCCAGCAGTCCGGGACAAAGGTCCCTTGGTCAGTACTTC.

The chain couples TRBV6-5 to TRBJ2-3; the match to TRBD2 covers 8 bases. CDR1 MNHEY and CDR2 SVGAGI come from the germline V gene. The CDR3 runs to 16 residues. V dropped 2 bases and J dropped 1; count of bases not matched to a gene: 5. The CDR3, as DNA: TGTGCCAGCAGTTACCGGACTAGCCGCGGCACAGATACGCAGTATTTT. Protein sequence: CASSYRTSRGTDTQYF.

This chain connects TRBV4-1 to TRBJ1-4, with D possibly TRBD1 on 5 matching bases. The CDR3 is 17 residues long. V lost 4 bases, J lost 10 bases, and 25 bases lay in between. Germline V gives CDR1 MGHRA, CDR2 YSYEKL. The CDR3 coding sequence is TGCGCCAGCAGCCCACCTGGGCGTGCAGGGCTGGGGGGAAAACTGTTTTTT. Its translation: CASSPPGRAGLGGKLFF.

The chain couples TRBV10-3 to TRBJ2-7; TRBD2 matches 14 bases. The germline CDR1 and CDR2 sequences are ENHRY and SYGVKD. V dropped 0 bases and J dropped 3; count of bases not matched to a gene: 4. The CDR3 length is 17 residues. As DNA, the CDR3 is TGTGCCATCAGTGAGTCAGGACTAGCGGGAGGAGACTACGAGCAGTACTTC. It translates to CAISESGLAGGDYEQYF.

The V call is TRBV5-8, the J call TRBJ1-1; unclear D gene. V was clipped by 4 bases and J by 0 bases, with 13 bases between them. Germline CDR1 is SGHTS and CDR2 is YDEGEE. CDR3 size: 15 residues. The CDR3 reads CASSLLAGLNTEAFF. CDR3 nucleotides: TGTGCCAGCAGCCTACTGGCCGGCCTGAACACTGAAGCTTTCTTT.

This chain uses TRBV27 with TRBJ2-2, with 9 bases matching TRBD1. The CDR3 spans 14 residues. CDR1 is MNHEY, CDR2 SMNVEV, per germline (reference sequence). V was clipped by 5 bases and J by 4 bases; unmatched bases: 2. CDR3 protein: CASSGTGTTGELFF. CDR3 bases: TGTGCCAGCAGTGGGACAGGGACCACCGGGGAGCTGTTTTTT.

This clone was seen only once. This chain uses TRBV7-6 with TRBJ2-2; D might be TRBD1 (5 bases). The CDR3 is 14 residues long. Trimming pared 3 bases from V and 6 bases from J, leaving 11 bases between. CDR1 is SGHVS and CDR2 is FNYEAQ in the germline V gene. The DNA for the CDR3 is TGTGCCAGCAGCTTGGTCATGGGGCCCGGGGAGCTGTTTTTT. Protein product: CASSLVMGPGELFF.

CDR3 loop: CAWSIVQNEQFF. DNA for the CDR3: TGTGCCTGGAGTATAGTTCAAAATGAGCAGTTCTTC. J is TRBJ2-1 and V is TRBV30, with no clear D. The V gene's germline CDR1 is GTSNPN and CDR2 SVGIG (reference sequence). The CDR3 runs 12 residues. The V end was cut by 2 bases, the J end by 7 bases, with 9 bases between.

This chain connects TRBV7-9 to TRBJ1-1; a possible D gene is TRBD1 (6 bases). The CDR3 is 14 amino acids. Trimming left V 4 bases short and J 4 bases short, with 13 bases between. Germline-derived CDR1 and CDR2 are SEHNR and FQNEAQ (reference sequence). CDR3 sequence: CASSSPGEVTEAFF. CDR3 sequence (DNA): TGTGCCAGCAGCTCACCAGGGGAGGTCACTGAAGCTTTCTTT.

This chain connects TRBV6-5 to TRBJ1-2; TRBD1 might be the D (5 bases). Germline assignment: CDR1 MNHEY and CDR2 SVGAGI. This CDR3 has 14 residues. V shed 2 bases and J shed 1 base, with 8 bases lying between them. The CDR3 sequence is CASSYADSNYGYTF. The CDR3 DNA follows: TGTGCCAGCAGTTACGCTGACAGTAACTATGGCTACACCTTC.

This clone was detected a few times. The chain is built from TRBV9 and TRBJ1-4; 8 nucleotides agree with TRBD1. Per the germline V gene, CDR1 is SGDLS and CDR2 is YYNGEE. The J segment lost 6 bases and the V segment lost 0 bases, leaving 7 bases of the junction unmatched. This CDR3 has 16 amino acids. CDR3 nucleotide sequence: TGTGCCAGCAGCGTAGGTGCAGGGGGCATAGATGAAAAACTGTTTTTT. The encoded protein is CASSVGAGGIDEKLFF.

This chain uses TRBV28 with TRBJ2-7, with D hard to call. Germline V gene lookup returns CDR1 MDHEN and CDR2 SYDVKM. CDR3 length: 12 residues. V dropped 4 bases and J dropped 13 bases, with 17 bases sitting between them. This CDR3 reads CASSSPTGPAYF. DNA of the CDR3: TGTGCCAGCAGTTCCCCCACCGGACCAGCCTACTTC. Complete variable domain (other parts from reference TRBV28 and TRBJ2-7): DVKVTQSSRYLVKRTGEKVFLECVQDMDHENMFWYRQDPGLGLRLIYFSYDVKMKEKGDIPEGYSVSREKKERFSLILESASTNQTSMYLCASSSPTGPAYFGPGTRLTVT.

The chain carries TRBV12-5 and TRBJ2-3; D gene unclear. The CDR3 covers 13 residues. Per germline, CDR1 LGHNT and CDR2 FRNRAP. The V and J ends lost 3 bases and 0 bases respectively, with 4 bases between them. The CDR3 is CASGFSSTDTQYF. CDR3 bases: TGTGCTAGTGGTTTCTCTAGCACAGATACGCAGTATTTT.